This is a list of T cell receptor beta chains from one sample in a study of blood T cell repertoires in COVID-19. Produced via immunoSEQ multiplex PCR; TCRdb's table is partial and in-frame only. This table has more than 120,000 clones, more than 70% appearing once. Specimen: peripheral blood. These receptors all come from a human donor in a cohort sampled during active COVID-19. CDR3s include the opening cysteine and the closing phenylalanine or tryptophan. A D gene is named only where the DNA matches it firmly. Clone size appears in some rows only: once, few, many, or a class for an expanded clone.

CDR3 DNA	CDR3 protein	V gene	J gene	D gene	clone size
TGTGCCAGCAGCGTAGGTCTCAGGGATGCCTACAATGAGCAGTTCTTC	CASSVGLRDAYNEQFF	TRBV9	TRBJ2-1	NA	NA
TGTGCCAGCAGCTTGGGTAGCGGGGAATCCTACAATGAGCAGTTCTTC	CASSLGSGESYNEQFF	TRBV7-9	TRBJ2-1	TRBD2	NA
TGTGCCAGCAGCCCCCCCCAGACAGGGATCCACGAGCAGTACTTC	CASSPPQTGIHEQYF	TRBV7-9	TRBJ2-7	TRBD1	NA
TGTGCCAGCACCACCCTTGGACAGGGAGGTGAAAAACTGTTTTTT	CASTTLGQGGEKLFF	TRBV2	TRBJ1-4	TRBD1	NA
TGTGCCAGCAGGAGGACAGGCCTTTCCTATGGCTACACCTTC	CASRRTGLSYGYTF	TRBV14	TRBJ1-2	TRBD1	NA
TGTGCCAGCAGCCCCGGACAGGGGGGCTACGAGCAGTACTTC	CASSPGQGGYEQYF	TRBV3-1/TRBV3-2	TRBJ2-7	TRBD1	NA
TGTGCCAGCAGCGTAGCATTCAACACTGAAGCTTTCTTT	CASSVAFNTEAFF	TRBV9	TRBJ1-1	NA	NA
TGTGCCAGCAGCTCCGGGACTAGCGGGGGGGCCTCCATGCTTCCGCAAGAGACCCAGTACTTC	CASSSGTSGGASMLPQETQYF	TRBV13	TRBJ2-5	TRBD2	NA
TGTGCCAGTAGTATAGTCCTCGACAGGGGCTATATCTATGGCTACACCTTC	CASSIVLDRGYIYGYTF	TRBV19	TRBJ1-2	TRBD1	NA
TGTGCCAGCAGCTTAATGGGGGGGAACACTGAAGCTTTCTTT	CASSLMGGNTEAFF	TRBV7-3	TRBJ1-1	NA	NA
TGTGCCAGCTCGTTCGACAGGAACACTGAAGCTTTCTTT	CASSFDRNTEAFF	TRBV18	TRBJ1-1	NA	NA
TGTGCCAGCAGTCCGCACCCCTCGGGAAACACTGAAGCTTTCTTT	CASSPHPSGNTEAFF	TRBV27	TRBJ1-1	NA	NA
TGTGCCAGCAGTGAAGCGATAGGCAGGGGGCTCTATGGCTACACCTTC	CASSEAIGRGLYGYTF	TRBV6-1	TRBJ1-2	TRBD1	NA
TGTGCCAGCAGCTTAGCGTTGGCGGGGGCATACAATGAGCAGTTCTTC	CASSLALAGAYNEQFF	TRBV7-9	TRBJ2-1	NA	once
TGTGCCAGCAGTTTGACGGGGGGCAATGAGCAGTTCTTC	CASSLTGGNEQFF	TRBV6-5	TRBJ2-1	TRBD2	NA
TGTGCCAGCAGTTGGACTAGCGGGGGGTACATAAAGGAGACCCAGTACTTC	CASSWTSGGYIKETQYF	TRBV6-2/TRBV6-3	TRBJ2-5	TRBD2	NA
TGTGCTAGTGGTTTGCCACCCCTTGGGGGGGGCCCAGGAGAAGAGACCCAGTACTTC	CASGLPPLGGGPGEETQYF	TRBV12-5	TRBJ2-5	NA	NA
TGTGCCAGCAGCCCCCGGCTAGCGGGGCGCAATGAGCAGTTCTTC	CASSPRLAGRNEQFF	TRBV9	TRBJ2-1	TRBD2	NA
TGTGCCAGCAGCTTAGGTTCAGGGGCCGGCTACACCTTC	CASSLGSGAGYTF	TRBV7-2	TRBJ1-2	NA	NA
TGTGCCAGCAGCGACGGGGGAGGGACGCAGTATTTT	CASSDGGGTQYF	TRBV7-3	TRBJ2-3	TRBD2	NA
TGCGCCAGGCGGGAGGGGGTCAAGAACACTGAAGCTTTCTTT	CARREGVKNTEAFF	TRBV10-1	TRBJ1-1	NA	NA
TGCGCCAGCAGCCCGCCAGGGGAAGGCTACACCTTC	CASSPPGEGYTF	TRBV5-1	TRBJ1-2	NA	NA
TGTGCCAGCAGCCAAGATTCCAGGGGGAGCGAGCAGTACTTC	CASSQDSRGSEQYF	TRBV3-1/TRBV3-2	TRBJ2-7	TRBD1	NA
TGTGCCAGCAGCTTGAGGGAATTCTCCTATAATTCACCCCTCCACTTT	CASSLREFSYNSPLHF	TRBV11-2	TRBJ1-6	NA	NA
TGTGCCAGCAGTCTCGGACTTCCCACAGATACGCAGTATTTT	CASSLGLPTDTQYF	TRBV27	TRBJ2-3	NA	NA
TGCAGTGCTAGTAACAGGGGGCGAGCAGATACGCAGTATTTT	CSASNRGRADTQYF	TRBV20-1	TRBJ2-3	TRBD1	NA
TGTGCCAGCAGCTTAGAAGCCGGGATCTATGGCTACACCTTC	CASSLEAGIYGYTF	TRBV7-8	TRBJ1-2	NA	NA